This TCR beta chain is drawn from a study of regulatory T cells in long-lasting Graves disease. This clonotype was detected ten times or more. Time point reported: newly diagnosed GD, antithyroid drugs for less than 3 months. RNA from PBMCs was the source of the TCR library. Libraries of TCR beta came from iRepertoire HTBI primers plus Arm-PCR of CDR3 regions. Via MiXCR, TCRdb re-called the multiplex PCR reads, giving one row per CDR3 protein. Among some 460,000 distinct CDR3 sequences listed, around 16% were seen once. The ends were cut back, 4 bases at V and 5 bases at J, with 11 bases in the middle. The CDR3 contains 13 residues. This same sample was also taken into another study, of T cells in Graves' hyperthyroidism and ophthalmopathy.

This receptor was obtained from a man in his forties or fifties with Graves disease. The sample in question was peripheral blood mononuclear cells (PBMCs), obtained at new diagnosis, from a patient treated with antithyroid drugs. This chain joins TRBV12-3 or TRBV12-4 and TRBJ2-5; possibly TRBD1 or TRBD2 for D (5 bases each). The CDR3: CASSYSWGETQYF. DNA of the CDR3: TGTGCCAGCAGTTACAGCTGGGGGGAGACCCAGTACTTC.